Following are 12 T cell receptor beta chains from one sample sequenced in a study of cytomegalovirus exposure and HLA in healthy donors. A multiplex PCR was run with 60 Vbeta primers and 13 Jbeta primers. Clones were read by immunoSEQ multiplex PCR, and TCRdb kept only the in-frame ones, dropping some. The repertoire holds about 200,000 clones, with 82% as singletons. The material sequenced was PBMCs. The receptor source for this set is a boy aged 2 to 10 in good health and CMV-seronegative.

V usage is TRBV5-6 and J usage is TRBJ1-5; 9 nucleotides line up with TRBD1. The CDR3 runs 16 residues. The germline gives CDR1 SGHDT, CDR2 YYEEEE. J lost 1 base, V lost 4 bases, and 6 bases had no gene match. CDR3 residues: CASSPTGTGSNQPQHF. The DNA of the CDR3 is TGTGCCAGCAGCCCAACCGGGACAGGGAGCAATCAGCCCCAGCATTTT.

This clone occurred a few times. This chain links TRBV7-9 with TRBJ2-3, with D possibly being TRBD2 (5 bases). Trimming stripped 1 base from V and 3 bases from J, with 11 bases between. Germline loops: CDR1 SEHNR, CDR2 FQNEAQ (reference sequence). The CDR3 spans 15 residues. CDR3 amino acids: CASSLVPGETDTQYF. CDR3 DNA sequence: TGTGCCAGCAGCTTAGTCCCTGGGGAGACAGATACGCAGTATTTT.

In its sample, this clone was seen once. The chain couples TRBV12-2 to TRBJ2-7; the D call of TRBD2 is as the table states it, not checked on the DNA. TRBV12-2 is labeled a pseudogene. This CDR3 has 16 amino acids. In DNA, the CDR3 is TGTGCAAGTCGCTTCCGGACTAGCGGGGGCACCTACGAGCAGTACTTC. Protein sequence: CASRFRTSGGTYEQYF.

This chain links TRBV30 with TRBJ2-7, with 7 bases lining up with TRBD2. This CDR3 region has 15 residues. The germline CDR1 and CDR2 sequences are GTSNPN and SVGIG (reference sequence). V lost 1 base, J lost 4 bases, and 10 bases stayed unmatched. CDR3 loop: CAWSDSGRKPYEQYF. The CDR3 nucleotides are TGTGCCTGGAGTGATAGCGGGCGAAAACCTTACGAGCAGTACTTC.

This clone appeared a single time. The rearrangement joins TRBV9 to TRBJ2-7; 9 bases line up with TRBD1. Germline lookup yields CDR1 SGDLS and CDR2 YYNGEE. Trimming removed 1 base from V and 7 bases from J; junction bases left unmatched: 12. This CDR3 is 16 amino acids long. CDR3 amino acids: CASSVTPGQGRGEQYF. In nucleotides, the CDR3 is TGTGCCAGCAGCGTAACACCGGGACAGGGAAGAGGGGAGCAGTACTTC.

The gene calls are TRBV9 and TRBJ1-1; D is unresolved. CDR1 is SGDLS, CDR2 YYNGEE, per germline. V was shortened by 1 base and J by 2 bases, with 27 bases between the two germline ends. This CDR3 spans 20 amino acids. CDR3 loop: CASSVTTPYLSSSSNTEAFF. The CDR3 nucleotides read TGTGCCAGCAGCGTAACTACACCCTACCTTTCTAGTTCGAGTAACACTGAAGCTTTCTTT.

This clone has just one count. CDR3 nucleotide sequence: TGTGCCAGCAGCCAAGAACAGGTGAACACTGAAGCTTTCTTT. It is translated as CASSQEQVNTEAFF. The chain combines TRBV4-2 with TRBJ1-1; possible D gene TRBD1, 5 bases. Trimming stripped 0 bases from V and 0 bases from J, with 5 bases between. The CDR3 spans 14 residues. In germline, CDR1 is LGHNA, CDR2 YNFKEQ.

A single count supports this clone. The chain is built from TRBV5-1 and TRBJ2-7, with TRBD1 identical over 7 bases. Germline-derived CDR1 and CDR2 are SGHRS and YFSETQ. Trimming took 0 bases from V and 0 from J; bases not matched to a gene: 3. CDR3 length equals 15 residues. The CDR3 loop reads CASSLGDSVSYEQYF. In nucleotides, the CDR3 is TGCGCCAGCAGCTTGGGGGACAGCGTCTCCTACGAGCAGTACTTC.

The chain employs TRBV18 and TRBJ2-5, with D perhaps matching TRBD1 (5 bases). The CDR3 runs 15 residues. Germline V gene sequence: CDR1 KGHSH, CDR2 LQKENI. The V end lost 6 bases, the J end lost 1 base, and 15 bases lay between the germline ends. The CDR3, as DNA: TGTGCCAGCTCGCCAGGGTCGGGTGGCCAAGAGACCCAGTACTTC. Translating gives CASSPGSGGQETQYF.

This chain links TRBV18 with TRBJ2-5, with D possibly being TRBD2 (5 bases). Trimming took off 4 bases at V and 3 bases at J, with 12 bases between the two ends. This CDR3 region has 14 residues. The V gene's germline CDR1 is KGHSH and CDR2 LQKENI. CDR3 sequence reads: CASSLLAREETQYF. The DNA of the CDR3 is TGTGCCAGCTCACTTCTAGCCCGGGAAGAGACCCAGTACTTC.

The CDR3 DNA sequence: TGCGCCAGCAGCCAAGAGTTAAGGGGGCCCTCTGGCTACACCTTC. This gives the protein CASSQELRGPSGYTF. The chain carries TRBV4-3 and TRBJ1-2; 7 bases are a match to TRBD1. V lost 0 bases to trimming and J lost 7 bases; unmatched junction nucleotides: 8. CDR3 size: 15 residues. Germline V gene data show CDR1 as LGHNA and CDR2 as YSLEER.

Points on this clone: At one of its ends the junction is not consistent with the germline gene, which may arise from a read error. V gene TRBV5-1 combines with J gene TRBJ2-2; 8 bases fit TRBD1. In germline, CDR1 is SGHRS, CDR2 YFSETQ. This CDR3 has 15 residues. CDR3 sequence (DNA): TGCGCCAGCAGCACGGACAGGGCGAATACCGGGGAGCTGTTTTTT. Translated, it gives CASSTDRANTGELFF.